This T cell receptor (beta chain) is drawn from a study of blood T cell repertoires in COVID-19. CDR3 length: 14 amino acids. Trimming stripped 2 bases from V and 6 bases from J, with 11 bases between. Germline CDR1 reads LGHDT; CDR2 reads YNNKEL (reference sequence). Repertoires were generated with immunoSEQ multiplex PCR, while TCRdb's copy carries only in-frame clones and drops some. The table lists 150,000 to 200,000 clones, over 80% of them singletons. Sequencing input: peripheral blood. The chain recombines TRBV3-1 (or the pseudogene TRBV3-2) with TRBJ1-5, with a possible D match to TRBD1 (5 bases). The TCR was taken from a woman aged 30 to 39 with acute or convalescent COVID-19. The CDR3 DNA reads TGTGCCAGCAGCCAAAAAAGGGGATCTCAGCCCCAGCATTTT. It encodes CASSQKRGSQPQHF.